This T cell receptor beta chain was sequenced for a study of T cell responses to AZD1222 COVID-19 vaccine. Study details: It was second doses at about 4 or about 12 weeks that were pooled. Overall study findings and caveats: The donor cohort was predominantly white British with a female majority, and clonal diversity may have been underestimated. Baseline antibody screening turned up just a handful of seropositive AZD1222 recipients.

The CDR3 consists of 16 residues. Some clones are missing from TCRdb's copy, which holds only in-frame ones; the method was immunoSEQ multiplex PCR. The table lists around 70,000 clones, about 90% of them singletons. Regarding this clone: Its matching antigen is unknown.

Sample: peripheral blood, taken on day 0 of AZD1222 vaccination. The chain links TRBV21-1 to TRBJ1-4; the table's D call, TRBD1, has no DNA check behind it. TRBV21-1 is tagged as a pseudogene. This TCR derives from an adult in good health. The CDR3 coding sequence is TGTGCCAGCATCTCCCGCTCATGGGACAGGGTTGAAAAACTGTTTTTT. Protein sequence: CASISRSWDRVEKLFF.